This T cell receptor beta chain was obtained from a study of T cell responses to AZD1222 COVID-19 vaccine. Study-wide results and limits: The donor cohort was predominantly white British with a female majority, and clonal diversity may have been underestimated.

The CDR3 loop spans 13 amino acids. After removal of 5 bases from V and 6 bases from J, the junction contained 2 bases not matched to a gene. The germline V gene has CDR1 SGHAT and CDR2 FQNNGV. Concerning this clone itself: Its antigen remains unidentified.

Second-dose schedules of about 4 or about 12 weeks were combined. Sequencing used immunoSEQ multiplex PCR; TCRdb keeps in-frame clones, though not all of them. The repertoire holds approximately 140,000 clones, with about 90% as singletons. This clonotype was sampled from an adult who received the AZD1222 COVID-19 vaccine. The chain joins TRBV11-2 to TRBJ2-2; the match to TRBD1 covers 8 bases. The sequencing here drew on peripheral blood, taken 28 days after the second AZD1222 dose. CDR3 sequence (DNA): TGTGCCAGCAGCCCGACAGGGGCCGGGGAGCTGTTTTTT. Translated, it gives CASSPTGAGELFF.